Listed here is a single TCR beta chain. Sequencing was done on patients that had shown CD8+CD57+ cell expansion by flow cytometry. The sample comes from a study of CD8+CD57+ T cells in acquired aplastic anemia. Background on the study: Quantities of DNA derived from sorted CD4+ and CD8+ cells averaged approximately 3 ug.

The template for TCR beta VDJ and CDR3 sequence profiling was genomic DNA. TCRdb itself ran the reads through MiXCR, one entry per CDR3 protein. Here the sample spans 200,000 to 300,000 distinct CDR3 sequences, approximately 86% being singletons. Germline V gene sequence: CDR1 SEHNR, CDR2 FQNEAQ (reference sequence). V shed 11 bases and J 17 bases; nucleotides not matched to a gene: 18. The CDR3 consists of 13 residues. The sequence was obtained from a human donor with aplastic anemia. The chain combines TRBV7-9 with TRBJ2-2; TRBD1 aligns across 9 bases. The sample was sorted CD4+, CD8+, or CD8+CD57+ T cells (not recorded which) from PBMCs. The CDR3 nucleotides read TGTGCCGGACAGGGGCATAGGGAGGCCCAGTTCTTTTTT. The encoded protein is CAGQGHREAQFFF. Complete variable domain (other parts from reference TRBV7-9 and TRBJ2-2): DTGVSQNPRHKITKRGQNVTFRCDPISEHNRLYWYRQTLGQGPEFLTYFQNEAQLEKSRLLSDRFSAERPKGSFSTLEIQRTEQGDSAMYLCAGQGHREAQFFFGEGSRLTVL.